A selection of T cell receptor beta chains follows, all from one sample in a study of blood T cell repertoires in COVID-19. This table comes from immunoSEQ multiplex PCR, and its TCRdb copy is limited to in-frame clones, with some not included. The table lists under 250,000 clones, roughly 90% of them singletons, with around 6.5% in the top ten. The specimen sequenced was peripheral blood. The receptors come from a man between 60 and 75 years old who had recovered from COVID-19. Each CDR3 is given with its conserved first and last residue. D genes are given only for firm matches. Clone sizes are given selectively: once, few, many, or a class where the clone is expanded.

DNA | CDR3 | J | D | V | size
TGTGCCAGCAGCGGAGGGCTGGGGTATGGCTACACCTTC | CASSGGLGYGYTF | TRBJ1-2 | - | TRBV9 | once
TGTGCCAGCAGCCAAGAACGGACAGGGGGAAATGGCTACACCTTC | CASSQERTGGNGYTF | TRBJ1-2 | TRBD1 | TRBV14 | -
TGCGCCAGCAGCCCGGGACTAGCGGTAGAGACCCAGTACTTC | CASSPGLAVETQYF | TRBJ2-5 | TRBD2 | TRBV5-1 | -
TGCGCCAGCAGTCCCCGACATCGAAGCTCCTACGAGCAGTACTTC | CASSPRHRSSYEQYF | TRBJ2-7 | - | TRBV10-2 | few
TGTGCCAGCAGCCCGACTAGCGGGAGAAGTCCTGAGCAGTTCTTC | CASSPTSGRSPEQFF | TRBJ2-1 | TRBD2 | TRBV7-9 | -
TGTGCCAGCAGTGAATTTCGGAATCAGCCCCAGCATTTT | CASSEFRNQPQHF | TRBJ1-5 | - | TRBV2 | -
TGTGCCAGCAGCGCCCCTTGGGCGGGGGGTTCCAAAGAGACCCAGTACTTC | CASSAPWAGGSKETQYF | TRBJ2-5 | TRBD2 | TRBV9 | -
TGTGCCAGCAGTTTGACAGGGTCCGGTCAGCCCCAGCATTTT | CASSLTGSGQPQHF | TRBJ1-5 | TRBD1 | TRBV6-6 | few
TGTGCCAGCAGTTTCTCAGGTGGTTCACCCCTCCACTTT | CASSFSGGSPLHF | TRBJ1-6 | - | TRBV27 | -
TGTGCCAGCAGCTTAGATAGTGAGCAGTTCTTC | CASSLDSEQFF | TRBJ2-1 | - | TRBV11-3 | -
TGTGCCAGCAGCGTAGGCGATCGGGGGGAAGCTTTCTTT | CASSVGDRGEAFF | TRBJ1-1 | - | TRBV9 | -
TGTGCCAGCAGTGAAGGAGGGAGCCTCGCGGAAGCTTTCTTT | CASSEGGSLAEAFF | TRBJ1-1 | - | TRBV2 | -
TGTGCCAGCAGCGTAGGACAGGGACCCTACGAGCAGTACTTC | CASSVGQGPYEQYF | TRBJ2-7 | TRBD1 | TRBV9 | -
TGTGCCACCAGCAGAGCTAGTCTTCCTGGAAACACCATATATTTT | CATSRASLPGNTIYF | TRBJ1-3 | - | TRBV15 | -
TGTGCCAGCAGTGAACTCCAGGGGACGGCGAACACTGAAGCTTTCTTT | CASSELQGTANTEAFF | TRBJ1-1 | - | TRBV25-1 | -
TGTGCCACCAGCAGGGGGACAGGGGGATTTAATGAAAAACTGTTTTTT | CATSRGTGGFNEKLFF | TRBJ1-4 | TRBD1 | TRBV15 | -
TGTGCCAGCTCACTTCCCTTGGGGGGGAGCTCCTACGAGCAGTACTTC | CASSLPLGGSSYEQYF | TRBJ2-7 | TRBD2 | TRBV18 | -
TGTGCCATCACCCCCGGGACTAGCGGGGGACACGGGGAGCTGTTTTTT | CAITPGTSGGHGELFF | TRBJ2-2 | TRBD2 | TRBV10-3 | -
TGTGCCAGCAGGTACGGGACAACCTATCATCCAACTAATGAAAAACTGTTTTTT | CASRYGTTYHPTNEKLFF | TRBJ1-4 | - | TRBV28 | -
TGCGCCAGCAGCTTGACTAGCGGGGAGACAGATACGCAGTATTTT | CASSLTSGETDTQYF | TRBJ2-3 | TRBD2 | TRBV5-1 | -
TGTGCCATCAGTTCCCCCCTCCGGAACTACCACACCGGGGAGCTGTTTTTT | CAISSPLRNYHTGELFF | TRBJ2-2 | - | TRBV10-3 | -
TGTGCCAGCAGTTACGGCGGGAGTGAGACCCAGTACTTC | CASSYGGSETQYF | TRBJ2-5 | TRBD2 | TRBV6-5 | once
TGCAGCGTTGATCAAACTGAAGCTTTCTTT | CSVDQTEAFF | TRBJ1-1 | - | TRBV29-1 | -
TGCGCCAGCCAACCGAGGACTAGCGGGGGGCTCAAGCGGTTCTTC | CASQPRTSGGLKRFF | TRBJ2-1 | TRBD2 | TRBV4-1 | -
TGTGCCTGGGACAGGGTTAATTCACCCCTCCACTTT | CAWDRVNSPLHF | TRBJ1-6 | TRBD1 | TRBV30 | once
TGTGCCAGCTTAATTGAAGCTTTCTTT | CASLIEAFF | TRBJ1-1 | - | TRBV9 | -
TGTGCCAGCACCATGGGGGCAGGGGAAGTCTATGGCTACACCTTC | CASTMGAGEVYGYTF | TRBJ1-2 | - | TRBV11-2 | -
TGTGCCAGCCTGCGACAGTTCAATCAGCCCCAGCATTTT | CASLRQFNQPQHF | TRBJ1-5 | - | TRBV6-5 | -
TGTGCCAGCAGCTCTCCTGCGGGAGGGTGGTACAATGAGCAGTTCTTC | CASSSPAGGWYNEQFF | TRBJ2-1 | TRBD2 | TRBV7-2 | -
TGCGCCAGCAGCCAAGGAGGACAGGCGGAGCAGTACTTC | CASSQGGQAEQYF | TRBJ2-7 | TRBD1 | TRBV4-3 | -
TGTGCCAGCTCTCAAAACACTGAAGCTTTCTTT | CASSQNTEAFF | TRBJ1-1 | - | TRBV18 | -
TGCGCCAGCAGCTTAGCACAGGGTGTTTCCTACGAGCAGTACTTC | CASSLAQGVSYEQYF | TRBJ2-7 | - | TRBV5-1 | -
TGTGCCAGCAGTGAATATGGAGGACAGGGCGGAAACACCATATATTTT | CASSEYGGQGGNTIYF | TRBJ1-3 | TRBD1 | TRBV25-1 | once
TGTGCCAGCAGAAACAGGGGGGAAACTAATGAAAAACTGTTTTTT | CASRNRGETNEKLFF | TRBJ1-4 | TRBD1 | TRBV2 | -
TGTGCCAGCAGCCAAGATGTCCGCACAGGGGTGAACACTGAAGCTTTCTTT | CASSQDVRTGVNTEAFF | TRBJ1-1 | TRBD1 | TRBV4-2 | -
TGTGCCACCCGACAGGGCCCCGCTATGAACACTGAAGCTTTCTTT | CATRQGPAMNTEAFF | TRBJ1-1 | TRBD1 | TRBV19 | -
TGTGCCAGCAGCTTAACGGGCGGGAGGGCTTACGAGCAGTACTTC | CASSLTGGRAYEQYF | TRBJ2-7 | TRBD2 | TRBV7-3 | -
TGTGCCAGCAGTGAAGACAGCACCGAGGAGCAGTACTTC | CASSEDSTEEQYF | TRBJ2-7 | - | TRBV2 | once
TGTGCCAGCAGCCCTGGGGACAGGGTAACAGATACGCAGTATTTT | CASSPGDRVTDTQYF | TRBJ2-3 | TRBD1 | TRBV5-8 | -
TGTGCCATCAGTGAGTCCAGGGGAAATGAAAAACTGTTTTTT | CAISESRGNEKLFF | TRBJ1-4 | - | TRBV10-3 | -
TGTGCCAGCAGCCTTTACAGCAGCCAGGGCACTGAAGCTTTCTTT | CASSLYSSQGTEAFF | TRBJ1-1 | - | TRBV7-8 | -
TGTGCCAGCAGCGTAGGAGGAGGGGACAGTGTCGCGGGCTACACCTTC | CASSVGGGDSVAGYTF | TRBJ1-2 | TRBD1 | TRBV9 | -
TGCGCCAGCAGCTTGGATCTCCGGACAGGGGGCAGTGAGCAGTTCTTC | CASSLDLRTGGSEQFF | TRBJ2-1 | TRBD1 | TRBV5-1 | -
TGTGCCAGCAGCGTAGGGGGCAGAGAAGAGCAGTACTTC | CASSVGGREEQYF | TRBJ2-7 | - | TRBV9 | -
TGTGCCAGCAGCGTATCCCGACAGGGGGACACTGAAGCTTTCTTT | CASSVSRQGDTEAFF | TRBJ1-1 | TRBD1 | TRBV9 | -